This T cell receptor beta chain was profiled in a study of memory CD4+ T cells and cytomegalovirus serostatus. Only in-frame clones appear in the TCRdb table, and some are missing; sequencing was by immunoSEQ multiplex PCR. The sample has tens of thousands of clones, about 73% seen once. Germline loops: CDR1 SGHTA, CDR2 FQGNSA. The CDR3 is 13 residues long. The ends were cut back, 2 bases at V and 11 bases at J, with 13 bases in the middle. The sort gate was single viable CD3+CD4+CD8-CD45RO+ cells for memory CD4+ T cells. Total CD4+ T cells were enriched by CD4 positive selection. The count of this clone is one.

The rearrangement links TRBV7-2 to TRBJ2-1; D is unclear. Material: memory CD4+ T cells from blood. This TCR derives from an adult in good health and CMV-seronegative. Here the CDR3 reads CASSLSREGKQFF. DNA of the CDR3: TGTGCCAGCAGCTTAAGTAGAGAAGGAAAGCAGTTCTTC.